These 7 T cell receptor beta chains were sequenced from one sample in a study of shared clonotypes between healthy human individuals. The repertoire was sequenced with immunoSEQ multiplex PCR; TCRdb's copy has only in-frame clones and lacks some. The sample contains about a million clones, about 74% of which appear only once. The sample was memory CD4+ T cells sorted from blood. Subset given: CD45RA-negative fraction. The receptors stem from a man aged 18 to 35 in good health.

This clone was seen only once. V is TRBV7-2 and J is TRBJ2-3, with 16 positions matching TRBD2. The germline V gene has CDR1 SGHTA and CDR2 FQGNSA. The CDR3 has 17 amino acids. The V and J ends lost 5 bases and 10 bases, in that order; junction bases with no gene match: 12. The chain's CDR3 is CASSPTGLAGGRPAQYF. CDR3 sequence (DNA): TGTGCCAGCAGCCCGACGGGACTAGCGGGAGGGCGTCCTGCGCAGTATTTT.

Comment on this clone: It may be a read error: a sequence one base away is much more abundant. The J gene is TRBJ1-6, the V gene TRBV9, with 7 bases aligning to TRBD1. CDR3 length: 15 amino acids. V trimming: 5 bases; J trimming: 0 bases; junction bases outside the gene matches: 2. The V gene's germline CDR1 is SGDLS and CDR2 YYNGEE. This chain's CDR3 is CASSAGGSYNSPLHF. The CDR3 region has the DNA TGTGCCAGCAGTGCAGGGGGCTCCTATAATTCACCCCTCCACTTT.

This clone was seen repeatedly, ten times or more. The gene calls are TRBV30 and TRBJ2-5; 10 positions match TRBD2. The junction had 11 bases not matched to a gene; V was cut back by 2 bases and J by 5 bases. This CDR3 contains 16 residues. Looked up from germline, CDR1 is GTSNPN and CDR2 is SVGIG (reference sequence). The CDR3 protein is CAWSRGSGGGQETQYF. The CDR3 DNA follows: TGTGCCTGGAGTCGCGGAAGCGGGGGGGGTCAGGAGACCCAGTACTTC. Full variable domain (rest looked up from reference TRBV30 and TRBJ2-5): SQTIHQWPATLVQPVGSPLSLECTVEGTSNPNLYWYRQAAGRGLQLLFYSVGIGQISSEVPQNLSASRPQDRQFILSSKKLLLSDSGFYLCAWSRGSGGGQETQYFGPGTRLLVL.

The chain employs TRBV6-5 and TRBJ1-2; TRBD1 aligns across 8 bases. With V trimmed by 6 bases and J by 6 bases, 6 bases remained unmatched. CDR1 and CDR2 (germline): MNHEY, SVGAGI. The CDR3 runs to 13 residues. The CDR3, as DNA: TGTGCCAGCAGGTCAGACAGGGGAGATGGCTACACCTTC. Translation gives CASRSDRGDGYTF.

This rearrangement joins TRBV6-1 to TRBJ2-3, with 8 positions matching TRBD1. CDR3 length: 14 amino acids. Germline CDR1 and CDR2: MNHNS and SASEGT. V gave up 7 bases and J gave up 6 bases; unmatched junction bases: 9. The CDR3: CASNNRQGRDTQYF. The CDR3 DNA reads TGTGCCAGCAACAACAGACAGGGGAGGGATACGCAGTATTTT.

CDR3: CASSLGTGMNTEAFF. CDR3 in DNA: TGCGCCAGCAGCTTGGGGACAGGGATGAACACTGAAGCTTTCTTT. The chain is built from TRBV5-1 and TRBJ1-1; 8 bases match TRBD1. J lost 0 bases, V lost 0 bases, and 1 base had no gene match. The CDR3 extends over 15 amino acids. Germline CDR1 is SGHRS and CDR2 is YFSETQ.

V and J are TRBV1 and TRBJ2-5; the table's D call, TRBD1, has no DNA check behind it. TRBV1 is a listed pseudogene. The CDR3 has 16 residues. CDR3 sequence: CTSSWAGIGPQETQYF. CDR3 DNA sequence: TGCACCAGCAGCTGGGCAGGGATAGGACCCCAAGAGACCCAGTACTTC.